This TCR beta chain was identified in a study of T cell responses to AZD1222 COVID-19 vaccine. Study-wide points: Clonal diversity may have been underestimated in mostly white British donors. The span of vaccine-associated CD4 TCRs extended across spike, with dominance at 160-218 and 743-854.

The CDR3 extends over 15 amino acids. Germline loops: CDR1 MNHEY, CDR2 SVGEGT. Trimming removed 2 bases from V and 0 bases from J, with 9 bases in between. Of note for this clone: What it binds is unknown.

Only in-frame clones appear in the TCRdb table, and some are missing; sequencing was by immunoSEQ multiplex PCR. The sample lists 250,000 to 300,000 clones; roughly 93% were seen once. The chain has TRBV6-2 or TRBV6-3 and TRBJ2-3; perhaps TRBD2 as D (6 bases). The clonotype comes from an adult who received the AZD1222 COVID-19 vaccine. The input for sequencing was peripheral blood, taken 28 days after the second AZD1222 dose. This CDR3 reads CASSYSGLSTDTQYF. Written as DNA, the CDR3 is TGTGCCAGCAGTTACAGCGGGCTAAGCACAGATACGCAGTATTTT.